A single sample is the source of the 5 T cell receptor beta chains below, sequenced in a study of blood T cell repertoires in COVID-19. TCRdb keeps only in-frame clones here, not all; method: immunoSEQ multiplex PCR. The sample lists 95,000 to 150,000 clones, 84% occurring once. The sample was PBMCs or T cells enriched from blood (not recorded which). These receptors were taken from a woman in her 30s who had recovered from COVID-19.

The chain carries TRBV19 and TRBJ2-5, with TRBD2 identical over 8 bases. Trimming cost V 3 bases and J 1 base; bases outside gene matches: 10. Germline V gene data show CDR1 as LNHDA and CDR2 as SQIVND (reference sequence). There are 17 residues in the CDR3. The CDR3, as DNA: TGTGCCAGTAGTATTCCTCCCGGACTAGCCGGCCAAGAGACCCAGTACTTC. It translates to CASSIPPGLAGQETQYF.

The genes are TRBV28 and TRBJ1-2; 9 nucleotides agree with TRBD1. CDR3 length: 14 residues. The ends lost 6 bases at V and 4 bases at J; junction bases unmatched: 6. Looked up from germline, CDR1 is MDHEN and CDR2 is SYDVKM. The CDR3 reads CASSPGTGPYGYTF. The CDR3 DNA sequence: TGTGCCAGCAGCCCCGGGACAGGGCCCTATGGCTACACCTTC.

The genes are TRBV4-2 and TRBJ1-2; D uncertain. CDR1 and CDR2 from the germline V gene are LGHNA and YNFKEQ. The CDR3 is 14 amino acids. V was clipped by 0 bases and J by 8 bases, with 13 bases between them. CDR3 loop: CASSQDREQLGYTF. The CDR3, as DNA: TGTGCCAGCAGCCAAGATCGAGAACAGCTGGGCTACACCTTC.

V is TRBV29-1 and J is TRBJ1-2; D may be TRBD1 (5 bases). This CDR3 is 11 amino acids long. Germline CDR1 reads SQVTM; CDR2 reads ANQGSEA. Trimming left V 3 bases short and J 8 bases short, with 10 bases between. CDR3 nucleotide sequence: TGCAGCGTTGACAGGGTCGGGGGCTACACCTTC. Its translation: CSVDRVGGYTF.

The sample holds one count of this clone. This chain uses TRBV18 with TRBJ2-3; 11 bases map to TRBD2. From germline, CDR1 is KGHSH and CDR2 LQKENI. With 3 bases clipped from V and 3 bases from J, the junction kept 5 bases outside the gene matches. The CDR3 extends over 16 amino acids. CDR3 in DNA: TGTGCCAGCTCACCCCTCCGGACTAGCGGGACAGATACGCAGTATTTT. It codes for CASSPLRTSGTDTQYF.